These 22 T cell receptor beta chains came from one sample sequenced in a study of CD8+ T cells in alopecia areata. RNA was isolated and reverse transcribed to cDNA, the sequencing template. The method was immunoSEQ multiplex PCR; TCRdb's version includes in-frame clones alone and lacks a portion of them. Of 65,000 to 95,000 clones in the sample, about 51% were seen once. The specimen sequenced was NKG2D-high CD8+ T cells sorted from blood. Source of these receptors: a human donor with alopecia areata.

This clone appeared a few times. CDR3 amino acids: CASSFMGRGNTQYF. CDR3 in DNA: TGTGCCAGCAGCTTTATGGGGAGGGGAAATACGCAGTATTTT. The chain recombines TRBV7-2 with TRBJ2-3, with 7 bases fitting TRBD2. The CDR3 runs 14 residues. CDR1 SGHTA and CDR2 FQGNSA come from the germline V gene. Trimming at V came to 3 bases and at J to 7 bases, leaving 7 bases not matched to a gene.

The rearrangement joins TRBV4-1 to TRBJ2-7; TRBD2 might be the D (6 bases). The CDR3 consists of 13 residues. V lost 1 base and J lost 7, with 11 bases in between. From germline, CDR1 is MGHRA and CDR2 YSYEKL. The CDR3 protein is CASSQGGTPEQYF. The CDR3 DNA is TGCGCCAGCAGCCAAGGCGGGACTCCTGAGCAGTACTTC.

This chain links TRBV4-1 with TRBJ2-7; 9 bases align to TRBD1. Trimming at V came to 5 bases and at J to 1 base, leaving 12 bases not matched to a gene. Germline-derived CDR1 and CDR2 are MGHRA and YSYEKL. CDR3 length: 17 amino acids. The CDR3 sequence: CASSTSLGTGISYEQYF. Written as DNA, the CDR3 is TGCGCCAGCAGCACAAGCCTCGGGACAGGGATTTCCTACGAGCAGTACTTC.

J is TRBJ2-7 and V is TRBV27, with D possibly being TRBD2 (6 bases). The CDR3 has 18 residues. Germline CDR1 MNHEY, CDR2 SMNVEV (reference sequence). Trimming left V 3 bases short and J 2 bases short, with 23 bases between. CDR3 residues: CASSFPGGAPLGTYEQYF. In nucleotides, the CDR3 is TGTGCCAGCAGTTTCCCTGGAGGGGCCCCTCTCGGTACCTACGAGCAGTACTTC.

The rearrangement links TRBV27 to TRBJ2-7, with D possibly being TRBD1 (5 bases). CDR3 length: 11 residues. Trimming removed 5 bases at V and 6 bases at J, with 8 bases between. Germline loops: CDR1 MNHEY, CDR2 SMNVEV (reference sequence). DNA of the CDR3: TGTGCCAGCAGTACAAGGGGCGAGCAGTACTTC. It encodes CASSTRGEQYF.

This chain joins TRBV5-1 and TRBJ2-5, with D uncertain. Deletions cut 1 base from V and 5 bases from J, with 9 bases between. This CDR3 contains 13 residues. Per germline, CDR1 SGHRS and CDR2 YFSETQ. The CDR3 protein is CASSLYPEETQYF. DNA for the CDR3: TGCGCCAGCAGCTTGTACCCGGAGGAGACCCAGTACTTC.

V is TRBV5-1 and J is TRBJ1-5, with 10 bases fitting TRBD1. The CDR3 loop spans 15 amino acids. Germline V gene lookup returns CDR1 SGHRS and CDR2 YFSETQ. V lost 3 bases, J lost 6 bases, and 6 bases stayed unmatched. CDR3 bases: TGCGCCAGCAGCTCGGGGACAGGGGATTCTCAGCCCCAGCATTTT. Translating it yields CASSSGTGDSQPQHF.

This clone was found once. The chain employs TRBV2 and TRBJ2-2; D gene uncertain. This CDR3 has 12 residues. Germline assignment: CDR1 SNHLY and CDR2 FYNNEI. The ends were cut back, 2 bases at V and 6 bases at J, with 4 bases in the middle. CDR3 amino acids: CASSESAGELFF. In DNA, the CDR3 is TGTGCCAGCAGTGAAAGTGCCGGGGAGCTGTTTTTT.

This clone has at least ten counts. V usage is TRBV7-9 and J usage is TRBJ2-3, with D uncertain. The germline V and J ends were trimmed by 10 bases and 6 bases, with 14 bases remaining between them. CDR3 size: 12 residues. From germline, CDR1 is SEHNR and CDR2 FQNEAQ (reference sequence). The CDR3 here is CAILPSGDTQYF. CDR3 bases: TGTGCCATTCTACCTTCCGGGGATACGCAGTATTTT.

This clone was seen more than once but under ten times. This same CDR3 is encoded by further DNA sequences in the sample. The genes are TRBV29-1 and TRBJ2-7; D remains ambiguous. Trimming cost V 0 bases and J 2 bases, with 5 bases left between them. CDR1 is SQVTM, CDR2 ANQGSEA, per germline. CDR3 size: 12 residues. The chain's CDR3 is CSVEDRPYEQYF. As DNA, the CDR3 is TGCAGCGTTGAAGATCGGCCCTACGAGCAGTACTTC.

This clone was seen more than once but under ten times. V is TRBV7-9 and J is TRBJ2-3; D unclear. Trimming pared 9 bases from V and 8 bases from J, leaving 15 bases between. The CDR3 runs 12 residues. Germline assignment: CDR1 SEHNR and CDR2 FQNEAQ (reference sequence). CDR3 sequence reads: CASSGPESTQYF. In DNA, the CDR3 is TGTGCCAGTTCCGGGCCTGAGAGTACGCAGTATTTT. Variable domain in full (rest from reference TRBV7-9 and TRBJ2-3): DTGVSQNPRHKITKRGQNVTFRCDPISEHNRLYWYRQTLGQGPEFLTYFQNEAQLEKSRLLSDRFSAERPKGSFSTLEIQRTEQGDSAMYLCASSGPESTQYFGPGTRLTVL.

This clone turned up a few times. In the same sample, other DNA sequences code for this CDR3. The J gene is TRBJ2-7, the V gene TRBV29-1; D uncertain. V dropped 0 bases and J dropped 3 bases, with 3 bases sitting between them. The germline gives CDR1 SQVTM, CDR2 ANQGSEA. This CDR3 contains 11 residues. CDR3: CSVEDHYEQYF. The CDR3 DNA follows: TGCAGCGTTGAAGACCACTACGAGCAGTACTTC.

This sequence joins TRBV5-1 and TRBJ2-5; D not certain. Germline CDR1 SGHRS, CDR2 YFSETQ. The CDR3 is 12 amino acids. V was clipped by 1 base and J by 10 bases, with 11 bases between them. CDR3 residues: CASSLSGVDQYF. DNA for the CDR3: TGCGCCAGCAGCTTGAGTGGTGTGGACCAGTACTTC.

This clone was counted only a few times. The rearrangement joins TRBV5-1 to TRBJ2-1, with no clear D. Trimming took off 4 bases at V and 8 bases at J, with 7 bases between the two ends. CDR1 and CDR2 (germline): SGHRS, YFSETQ. The CDR3 consists of 11 residues. This chain's CDR3 is CASSRDYEQFF. The CDR3 nucleotides read TGCGCCAGCAGCAGGGATTATGAGCAGTTCTTC.

The table lists this clone with a few counts. The chain combines TRBV14 with TRBJ2-3, with D uncertain. The germline CDR1 and CDR2 sequences are SGHDN and FVKESK. V was shortened by 1 base and J by 0 bases, with 8 bases between the two germline ends. The CDR3 length is 15 residues. This chain's CDR3 is CASSQGGVSTDTQYF. CDR3 nucleotides: TGTGCCAGCAGCCAAGGTGGGGTCAGCACAGATACGCAGTATTTT.

The chain couples TRBV27 to TRBJ2-7, with 7 bases lining up with TRBD2. Germline CDR1 reads MNHEY; CDR2 reads SMNVEV (reference sequence). Unmatched junction bases numbered 7, after V lost 5 bases and J lost 0 bases. This CDR3 region has 15 residues. The CDR3 DNA sequence: TGTGCCAGCAGTAGAGTAGCGGGCAGCTCCTACGAGCAGTACTTC. This gives the protein CASSRVAGSSYEQYF.

This clone was picked up many times. The chain carries TRBV5-6 and TRBJ2-7; the match to TRBD2 covers 7 bases. CDR1 is SGHDT and CDR2 is YYEEEE in the germline V gene. This CDR3 comprises 13 residues. V shed 5 bases and J 5 bases; nucleotides not matched to a gene: 7. For the CDR3, the DNA is TGTGCCAGCAGTTCCGGGACTATCCACGAGCAGTACTTC. It encodes CASSSGTIHEQYF.

This chain connects TRBV13 to TRBJ2-5, with D hard to call. Germline V gene data show CDR1 as PRHDT and CDR2 as FYEKMQ (reference sequence). V lost 8 bases and J 0 bases, leaving 10 bases between the germline ends. The CDR3 contains 13 residues. CDR3 in DNA: TGTGCCAGCCAGTTATGGGACCAAGAGACCCAGTACTTC. Its translation is CASQLWDQETQYF. The variable domain in full, completed from reference TRBV13 and TRBJ2-5, reads AAGVIQSPRHLIKEKRETATLKCYPIPRHDTVYWYQQGPGQDPQFLISFYEKMQSDKGSIPDRFSAQQFSDYHSELNMSSLELGDSALYFCASQLWDQETQYFGPGTRLLVL.

The sample holds a few counts of this clone. V is TRBV7-2 and J is TRBJ1-5; D not certain. V lost 1 base and J 7 bases, leaving 11 bases between the germline ends. Germline loops: CDR1 SGHTA, CDR2 FQGNSA. The CDR3 is 14 amino acids. In DNA, the CDR3 is TGTGCCAGCAGCTTAGAGGAGGGTAACCAGCCCCAGCATTTT. It yields the protein CASSLEEGNQPQHF.

This sequence joins TRBV7-9 and TRBJ2-7, with D perhaps TRBD2 (7 bases). The length of the CDR3 is 16 residues. Trimming stripped 5 bases from V and 3 bases from J, with 20 bases between. Germline V gives CDR1 SEHNR, CDR2 FQNEAQ (reference sequence). The CDR3 nucleotides are TGTGCCAGCAGCGGATTTTCAGGACAGCGGGACTACGAGCAGTACTTC. Its protein is CASSGFSGQRDYEQYF.

The chain is built from TRBV2 and TRBJ2-1, with D unresolved. The CDR3 runs 12 residues. Germline loops: CDR1 SNHLY, CDR2 FYNNEI. Trimming pared 10 bases from V and 4 bases from J, leaving 11 bases between. The CDR3 DNA sequence: TGTGCCAAACAACAACCTTACAATGAGCAGTTCTTC. The encoded protein is CAKQQPYNEQFF.

The chain is built from TRBV25-1 and TRBJ2-2; 9 bases are a match to TRBD2. This CDR3 region has 15 residues. Losses at the gene ends were 7 bases for V and 5 bases for J; bases not matched to a gene: 8. The germline V gene encodes CDR1 MGHDK and CDR2 SYGVNS. CDR3 loop: CASIAGEVETGELFF. The CDR3 DNA follows: TGTGCCAGCATAGCGGGAGAGGTGGAGACCGGGGAGCTGTTTTTT.